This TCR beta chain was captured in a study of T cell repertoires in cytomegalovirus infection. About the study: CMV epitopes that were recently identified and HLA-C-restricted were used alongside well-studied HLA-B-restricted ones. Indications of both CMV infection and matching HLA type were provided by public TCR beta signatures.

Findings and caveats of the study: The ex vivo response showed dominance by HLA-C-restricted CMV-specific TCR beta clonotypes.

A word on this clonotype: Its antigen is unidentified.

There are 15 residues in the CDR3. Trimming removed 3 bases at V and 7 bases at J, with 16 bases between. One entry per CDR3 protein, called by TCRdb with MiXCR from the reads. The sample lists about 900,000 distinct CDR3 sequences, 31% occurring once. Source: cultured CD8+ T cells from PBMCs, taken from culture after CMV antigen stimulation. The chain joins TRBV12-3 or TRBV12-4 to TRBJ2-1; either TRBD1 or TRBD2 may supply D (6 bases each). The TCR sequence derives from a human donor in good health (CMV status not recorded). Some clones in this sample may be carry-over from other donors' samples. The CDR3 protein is CASSLFPLGGNEQFF. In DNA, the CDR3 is TGTGCCAGCAGTTTGTTCCCATTAGGGGGGAATGAGCAGTTCTTC.